Shown below are 5 T cell receptor beta chains from a single sample sequenced in a study of T-cell memory formation after mild COVID-19. TCRdb independently ran MiXCR on the 5' RACE reads; one entry per CDR3 protein. The sample carries 470,000 or so distinct CDR3 sequences, roughly 25% recorded once. Specimen: PBMCs or a T cell subset sorted from them (not recorded which). The receptors were gathered from an adult woman who had mild COVID-19 (a few samples of this study predate the infection). Cell type and time point are not known.

V usage is TRBV20-1 and J usage is TRBJ2-3, with TRBD2 matching over 10 bases. J gave up 2 bases and V 0 bases, and 5 bases lay outside the gene matches. The CDR3 has 16 residues. Germline CDR1 DFQATT, CDR2 SNEGSKA (reference sequence). CDR3 region: CSARDRTSGTTDTQYF. The CDR3 DNA follows: TGCAGTGCTAGAGATAGGACTAGCGGTACCACAGATACGCAGTATTTT.

This rearrangement joins TRBV4-2 to TRBJ2-2; 16 bases align to TRBD2. The V gene's germline CDR1 is LGHNA and CDR2 YNFKEQ. V was clipped by 4 bases and J by 2 bases; unmatched bases: 4. The CDR3 spans 18 residues. CDR3 nucleotides: TGTGCCAGCAGCCGGGGACTAGCGGGAGGGAAAAACACCGGGGAGCTGTTTTTT. This translates into CASSRGLAGGKNTGELFF.

This clonotype was observed many times. The J gene is TRBJ2-7, the V gene TRBV9, with 8 bases fitting TRBD1. Per germline, CDR1 SGDLS and CDR2 YYNGEE. V was clipped by 2 bases and J by 2 bases; unmatched bases: 9. The CDR3 is made up of 16 amino acids. This CDR3 is CASSVGPRGRAYEQYF. The CDR3 DNA sequence: TGTGCCAGCAGCGTCGGGCCCAGGGGGCGAGCCTACGAGCAGTACTTC.

The V gene is TRBV7-9, the J gene TRBJ2-3; the match to TRBD2 covers 8 bases. CDR1 SEHNR and CDR2 FQNEAQ come from the germline V gene (reference sequence). The CDR3 consists of 17 residues. With V trimmed by 5 bases and J by 2 bases, 12 bases remained unmatched. The CDR3: CASSPLGLADFTDTQYF. Here the CDR3 DNA reads TGTGCCAGCAGCCCCCTAGGACTAGCAGATTTCACAGATACGCAGTATTTT. Full variable domain (outside the CDR3, taken from reference TRBV7-9 and TRBJ2-3): DTGVSQNPRHKITKRGQNVTFRCDPISEHNRLYWYRQTLGQGPEFLTYFQNEAQLEKSRLLSDRFSAERPKGSFSTLEIQRTEQGDSAMYLCASSPLGLADFTDTQYFGPGTRLTVL.

The chain couples TRBV6-1 to TRBJ2-5; D is perhaps TRBD1 (6 bases). This CDR3 comprises 15 residues. CDR1 and CDR2 (germline): MNHNS, SASEGT. Trimming took 7 bases from V and 4 from J, leaving 19 bases between them. The CDR3 bases are TGTGCCAGCACTCTATTCGTAGGGACACGAGAGACCCAGTACTTC. Protein product: CASTLFVGTRETQYF.